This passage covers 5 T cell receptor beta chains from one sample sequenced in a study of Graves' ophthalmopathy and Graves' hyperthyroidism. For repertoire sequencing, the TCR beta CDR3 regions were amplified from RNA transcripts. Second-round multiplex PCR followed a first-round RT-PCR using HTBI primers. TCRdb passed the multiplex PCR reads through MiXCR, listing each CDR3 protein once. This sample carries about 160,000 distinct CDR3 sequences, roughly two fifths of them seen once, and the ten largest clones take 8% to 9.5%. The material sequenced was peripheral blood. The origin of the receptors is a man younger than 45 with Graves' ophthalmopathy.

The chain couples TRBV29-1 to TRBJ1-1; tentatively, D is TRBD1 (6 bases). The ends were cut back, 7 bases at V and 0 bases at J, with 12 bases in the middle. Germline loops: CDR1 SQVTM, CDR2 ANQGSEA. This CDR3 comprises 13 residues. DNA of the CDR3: TGCAGCGGTAGGGGGGGAGTGAACACTGAAGCTTTCTTT. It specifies CSGRGGVNTEAFF.

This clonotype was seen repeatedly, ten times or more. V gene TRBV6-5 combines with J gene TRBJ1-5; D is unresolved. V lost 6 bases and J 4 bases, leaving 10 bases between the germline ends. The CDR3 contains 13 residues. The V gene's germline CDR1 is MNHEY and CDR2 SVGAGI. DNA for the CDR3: TGTGCCAGCAGCTCCTCACAAAATCAGCCCCAGCATTTT. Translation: CASSSSQNQPQHF.

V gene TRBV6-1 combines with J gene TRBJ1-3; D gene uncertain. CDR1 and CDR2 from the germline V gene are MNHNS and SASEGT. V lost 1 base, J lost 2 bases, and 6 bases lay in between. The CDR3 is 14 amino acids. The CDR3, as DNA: TGTGCCAGCAGTGAAGTACAGACTGGAAACACCATATATTTT. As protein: CASSEVQTGNTIYF.

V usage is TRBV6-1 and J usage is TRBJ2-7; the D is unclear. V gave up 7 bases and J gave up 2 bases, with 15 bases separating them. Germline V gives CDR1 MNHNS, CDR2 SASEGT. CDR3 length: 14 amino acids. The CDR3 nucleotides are TGTGCCAGCACCGGCGGACGGAACACCTACGAGCAGTACTTC. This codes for CASTGGRNTYEQYF.

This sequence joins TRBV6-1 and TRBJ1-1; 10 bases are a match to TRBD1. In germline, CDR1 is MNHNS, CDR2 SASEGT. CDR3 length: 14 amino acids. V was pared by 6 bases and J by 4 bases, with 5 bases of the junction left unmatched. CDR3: CASRPGQGITEAFF. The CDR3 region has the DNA TGTGCCAGCAGGCCGGGACAGGGGATCACTGAAGCTTTCTTT.